This T cell receptor beta chain emerged from a study of shared clonotypes between healthy human individuals. Profiled with immunoSEQ multiplex PCR; TCRdb holds only in-frame clones, not every one. The table shows around 700,000 clones, with about 80% occurring only once. V dropped 0 bases and J dropped 12 bases, with 25 bases sitting between them. CDR1 and CDR2 (germline): WNHNN, SYGVQD (reference sequence). This CDR3 is 17 amino acids long. This receptor was obtained from a woman in her 30s in good health. This chain uses TRBV10-1 with TRBJ2-3; D possibly corresponds to TRBD2 (6 bases). The sequenced sample consisted of memory CD4+ T cells sorted from blood. Subset reported: CD45RA-negative fraction. This CDR3 reads CASSESGRGTSLIRQYF. The CDR3 coding sequence is TGCGCCAGCAGTGAGTCCGGTCGGGGGACGAGCCTGATAAGACAGTATTTT.